Following are 9 T cell receptor beta chains from one sample sequenced in a study of a mutant IDH1 vaccine in newly diagnosed glioma. The data were produced by immunoSEQ multiplex PCR, yet TCRdb's version contains in-frame clones alone and is incomplete. Here the sample spans over 75,000 clones, over 85% being singletons. The time point: baseline, week 1 (first vaccination visit). Treatment indicated: pre-vaccination baseline after standard-of-care therapy. Sequenced material: PBMCs, taken from a glioma patient treated with radiotherapy, temozolomide or both. These receptors were collected from a woman aged 45-65 years with glioma.

The rearrangement links TRBV11-2 to TRBJ2-2; the D gene could be TRBD1 or TRBD2 (5 bases each). The CDR3 has 15 amino acids. Deletions cut 6 bases from V and 6 bases from J, with 17 bases between. In germline, CDR1 is SGHAT, CDR2 FQNNGV. This CDR3 is CASRDTSRGAGELFF. CDR3 coding DNA: TGTGCCAGCAGGGATACATCCCGGGGCGCCGGGGAGCTGTTTTTT.

The chain carries TRBV10-1 and TRBJ2-5; 8 positions agree with TRBD2. The germline gives CDR1 WNHNN, CDR2 SYGVQD (reference sequence). CDR3 length equals 14 residues. Trimming removed 10 bases from V and 5 bases from J; junction bases left unmatched: 12. The CDR3 is CATTRLASEETQYF. As DNA, the CDR3 is TGCGCCACCACAAGACTAGCGAGTGAGGAGACCCAGTACTTC.

This chain connects TRBV9 to TRBJ2-7; D remains ambiguous. CDR3 length: 13 amino acids. Between the trimmed V and J ends, which lost 0 bases and 6 bases, there was a span of 10 bases. The V gene's germline CDR1 is SGDLS and CDR2 YYNGEE. The CDR3 bases are TGTGCCAGCAGCGTAGAAAATGGGCTCGAGCAGTACTTC. Its translation: CASSVENGLEQYF.

The rearrangement links TRBV2 to TRBJ2-7; tentative D call: TRBD1 (5 bases). The germline V gene has CDR1 SNHLY and CDR2 FYNNEI. The CDR3 totals 12 residues. Trimming removed 7 bases at V and 2 bases at J, with 9 bases between. The CDR3 bases are TGTGCCAGCAAGAGACAGCCCTACGAGCAGTACTTC. This sequence encodes CASKRQPYEQYF.

The V call is TRBV7-8, the J call TRBJ2-5; D might be TRBD2 (6 bases). This CDR3 comprises 13 residues. From germline, CDR1 is SGHVS and CDR2 FQNEAQ. Trimming shortened V by 5 bases and J by 5 bases, and 12 bases separated the two germline ends. CDR3 residues: CASSMDYGETQYF. The CDR3 DNA reads TGTGCCAGCAGCATGGACTATGGGGAGACCCAGTACTTC.

The chain joins TRBV27 to TRBJ2-7; tentatively, D is TRBD1 (6 bases). Trimming removed 7 bases at V and 2 bases at J, with 18 bases between. The CDR3 contains 15 residues. Looked up from germline, CDR1 is MNHEY and CDR2 is SMNVEV (reference sequence). The CDR3 reads CASTLSPWGPYEQYF. CDR3 nucleotide sequence: TGTGCCAGCACTCTCTCCCCTTGGGGGCCCTACGAGCAGTACTTC.

The rearrangement uses TRBV5-1 and TRBJ2-2; 11 bases are a match to TRBD1. CDR1 is SGHRS, CDR2 YFSETQ, per germline. V lost 6 bases and J lost 5; bases outside the gene matches: 12. This CDR3 comprises 17 residues. CDR3 DNA sequence: TGCGCCAGCACCTTAATCCCGGGACAGGGGGTGACCGGGGAGCTGTTTTTT. Protein: CASTLIPGQGVTGELFF.

This chain links TRBV28 with TRBJ1-5; TRBD1 aligns across 7 bases. CDR3 length: 12 amino acids. The V gene end was trimmed by 6 bases and the J gene end by 7 bases; junction bases not matched to a gene: 3. CDR1 MDHEN and CDR2 SYDVKM come from the germline V gene. The CDR3 DNA reads as TGTGCCAGCAGCCAGGGACAGCAGCCCCAGCATTTT. Translation: CASSQGQQPQHF.

This chain connects TRBV6-1 to TRBJ1-1; D might be TRBD1 (6 bases). Trimming left V 0 bases short and J 5 bases short, with 10 bases between. CDR1 is MNHNS, CDR2 SASEGT, per germline. The CDR3 runs 14 residues. CDR3 coding DNA: TGTGCCAGCAGTGAAGCGCGAGGGGGGACTGAAGCTTTCTTT. Protein: CASSEARGGTEAFF.